Listed here are 16 T cell receptor beta chains from one sample, sequenced in a study of vaccination effects on CD4 cells after COVID-19. Repertoires were generated with immunoSEQ multiplex PCR, while TCRdb's copy carries only in-frame clones and drops some. The table includes roughly 46,000 clones, around 80% detected once. Antigen-specific CD4+ T cells were expanded with viral peptide pools in the ViraFEST assay before sequencing. Upon completion of about eleven days in culture, CD4+ T cells were isolated. Two doses of either BNT162b2 or mRNA-1273 were given to each participant. No antigens are known for them. The material was CD4+ T cells from PBMCs cultured with HCoV-OC43 spike peptides, obtained after COVID-19 vaccination. Stated subset: HCoV-OC43 spike overlapping peptide pool stimulation. These receptors came from a human donor who received a COVID-19 vaccine.

The rearrangement links TRBV6-5 to TRBJ2-7, with D unclear. With 8 bases removed from V and 3 bases from J, the gap between germline ends came to 11 bases. The germline V gene has CDR1 MNHEY and CDR2 SVGAGI. CDR3 length: 12 amino acids. CDR3 loop: CASGSTYYEQYF. CDR3 sequence (DNA): TGTGCCAGCGGATCGACGTACTACGAGCAGTACTTC.

This chain connects TRBV9 to TRBJ2-1; D gene uncertain. The V and J ends lost 0 bases and 7 bases respectively, with 8 bases between them. Germline CDR1 SGDLS, CDR2 YYNGEE. This CDR3 has 13 amino acids. This CDR3 reads CASSVGQWNEQFF. CDR3 sequence (DNA): TGTGCCAGCAGCGTAGGGCAATGGAATGAGCAGTTCTTC.

The chain couples TRBV12-3 or TRBV12-4 to TRBJ2-7; no clear D. CDR3 length: 13 amino acids. Trimming removed 1 base at V and 2 bases at J, with 6 bases between. The CDR3 protein is CASSLEFAYEQYF. In DNA form, the CDR3 reads TGTGCCAGCAGTTTAGAGTTCGCCTACGAGCAGTACTTC.

This clone was detected only a few times. V usage is TRBV5-8 and J usage is TRBJ2-1; D is undetermined. There are 12 residues in the CDR3. Germline CDR1 and CDR2: SGHTS and YDEGEE. Between the trimmed V and J ends, which lost 1 base and 9 bases, there was a span of 8 bases. The CDR3 reads CASSLYAFEQFF. The CDR3 coding sequence is TGTGCCAGCAGCTTGTACGCATTTGAGCAGTTCTTC.

The rearrangement uses TRBV7-2 and TRBJ2-7, with 12 nucleotides matching TRBD2. Germline trimming cut 6 bases from V and 5 bases from J; bases unmatched to any gene: 8. Germline V lookup: CDR1 SGHTA, CDR2 FQGNSA. The length of the CDR3 is 15 residues. The CDR3 DNA follows: TGTGCCAGCAGGCCGACTAGCGGGAGCTTCCACGAGCAGTACTTC. This translates into CASRPTSGSFHEQYF.

This chain connects TRBV27 to TRBJ2-7, with 10 bases matching TRBD1. The CDR3 runs 18 residues. The germline V gene encodes CDR1 MNHEY and CDR2 SMNVEV (reference sequence). The J segment lost 5 bases and the V segment lost 8 bases, leaving 21 bases of the junction unmatched. The CDR3 bases are TGTGCCAGCTCCCCTTCGGGACAGGGGTCGAGACGGGCCCACGAGCAGTACTTC. The encoded protein is CASSPSGQGSRRAHEQYF.

This chain connects TRBV19 to TRBJ1-5, with 8 bases matching TRBD1. The CDR3 runs 16 residues. J gave up 5 bases and V 4 bases, and 10 bases lay outside the gene matches. The germline gives CDR1 LNHDA, CDR2 SQIVND (reference sequence). CDR3 sequence reads: CASSTLGQGMYQPQHF. In DNA form, the CDR3 reads TGTGCCAGTAGTACCCTCGGACAGGGCATGTATCAGCCCCAGCATTTT.

V and J are TRBV2 and TRBJ1-2; D is undetermined. V was shortened by 4 bases and J by 1 base, with 1 base between the two germline ends. Germline V CDR1 and CDR2: SNHLY, FYNNEI. This CDR3 is 11 amino acids long. CDR3 nucleotides: TGTGCCAGCAGTGGTAACTATGGCTACACCTTC. Translation gives CASSGNYGYTF.

The count of this clone is one. J is TRBJ1-1 and V is TRBV21-1. TRBV21-1 is assigned pseudogene status. This CDR3 has 20 residues. Here the CDR3 reads CASSKAMYFGCPHGPRGTFF. Written as DNA, the CDR3 is TGTGCCAGCAGCAAAGCTATGTATTTTGGGTGTCCCCACGGACCCCGAGGGACTTTCTTT.

This clone showed up just a few times. The V and J genes are TRBV27 and TRBJ1-2, with D perhaps TRBD1 (6 bases). CDR1 MNHEY and CDR2 SMNVEV come from the germline V gene (reference sequence). The CDR3 contains 13 residues. V was trimmed by 7 bases and J by 5 bases, leaving 14 bases between them. CDR3 amino acids: CASKGEQGYGYTF. In DNA, the CDR3 is TGTGCCAGCAAAGGTGAACAGGGTTATGGCTACACCTTC.

The chain employs TRBV18 and TRBJ1-5; tentative D call: TRBD1 (5 bases). V was trimmed by 5 bases and J by 3 bases, leaving 14 bases between them. Germline loops: CDR1 KGHSH, CDR2 LQKENI. This CDR3 has 15 residues. The CDR3 region is CASSGDSLSNQPQHF. As DNA, the CDR3 is TGTGCCAGCTCAGGGGACTCCCTCTCCAATCAGCCCCAGCATTTT.

The chain combines TRBV2 with TRBJ2-7; TRBD1 matches 7 bases. The V gene end was trimmed by 7 bases and the J gene end by 1 base; junction bases not matched to a gene: 7. The CDR3 contains 14 residues. From germline, CDR1 is SNHLY and CDR2 FYNNEI. Here the CDR3 reads CASTGQVISYEQYF. DNA of the CDR3: TGTGCCAGCACCGGACAGGTAATTTCCTACGAGCAGTACTTC.

The V and J genes are TRBV5-1 and TRBJ1-1; D call uncertain. Germline CDR1 reads SGHRS; CDR2 reads YFSETQ. This CDR3 is 14 amino acids long. With 2 bases removed from V and 5 bases from J, the gap between germline ends came to 13 bases. The CDR3 DNA follows: TGCGCCAGCAGCTTTTTAGGAGAACGAACTGAAGCTTTCTTT. Encoded protein: CASSFLGERTEAFF.

This clone was picked up one time. The genes are TRBV12-3 or TRBV12-4 and TRBJ2-1; the match to TRBD1 covers 7 bases. This CDR3 has 13 residues. J was trimmed by 5 bases and V by 6 bases; bases with no gene match: 4. CDR3 in DNA: TGTGCCAGCAGGCGGACAGGAGACAATGAGCAGTTCTTC. This sequence encodes CASRRTGDNEQFF.

The rearrangement joins TRBV3-1 (or the pseudogene TRBV3-2) to TRBJ1-2; maybe TRBD1 (5 bases). The CDR3 has 14 amino acids. Trimming pared 1 base from V and 4 bases from J, leaving 10 bases between. The germline V gene encodes CDR1 LGHDT and CDR2 YNNKEL (reference sequence). For the CDR3, the DNA is TGTGCCAGCAGCCAAGGGACACAAATCTATGGCTACACCTTC. This encodes CASSQGTQIYGYTF.

This clone was picked up one time. The CDR3 DNA follows: TGTGCCAGCACCGCGACGATACCTAACTATGGCTACACCTTC. The encoded protein is CASTATIPNYGYTF. The chain combines TRBV6-5 with TRBJ1-2; D remains ambiguous. This CDR3 has 14 amino acids. Trimming shortened V by 7 bases and J by 0 bases, and 12 bases separated the two germline ends. The germline CDR1 and CDR2 sequences are MNHEY and SVGAGI.